This TCR beta chain was documented in a study of follicular helper T cells after annual influenza vaccination. Study-level information: Sampling occurred days 0, 7 and 28 after each influenza vaccination. Across the 2013-2014, 2014-2015 and 2015-2016 vaccination seasons, some subjects were resampled.

Note on this clone: Its specificity is unknown.

Here immunoSEQ multiplex PCR was the method, and the copy in TCRdb shows in-frame clones only, minus some. The data contain some 10,000 clones, 65% to 80% of them singletons. Study observations and caveats: ICOS-CD38- cTfh most often held earlier Day 7 ICOS+CD38+ clones.

The ends were cut back, 4 bases at V and 0 bases at J, with 11 bases in the middle. The germline gives CDR1 SGDLS, CDR2 YYNGEE. This CDR3 region has 15 residues. The chain recombines TRBV9 with TRBJ1-3; unclear D gene. The sequence was collected from an adult who received the influenza vaccine. This specimen was CXCR5- memory CD4+ T cells sorted from blood, taken 6 weeks after influenza vaccination. For the CDR3, the DNA is TGTGCCAGCAGCTCCGACGGCTTCTCTGGAAACACCATATATTTT. Protein sequence: CASSSDGFSGNTIYF.